The 25 T cell receptor beta chains reported below all come from one sample, sequenced in a study of OX40 agonist ivuxolimab in advanced cancers. Method: immunoSEQ multiplex PCR; TCRdb's copy keeps in-frame clones and lacks some. The sample lists 35,000 or so clones, roughly 84% seen once, with over 15% in the top ten. The sample here was CD4+ or CD8+ T cells sorted from blood, taken in a trial of the OX40 agonist ivuxolimab. The source of these receptors is an adult with an advanced solid tumor such as melanoma, head and neck, liver or kidney cancer.

This clone has only one observation. The chain employs TRBV7-6 and TRBJ2-3; 15 bases match TRBD2. The CDR3 is 16 residues long. V lost 5 bases to trimming and J lost 6 bases; unmatched junction nucleotides: 6. Germline V gene lookup returns CDR1 SGHVS and CDR2 FNYEAQ. The DNA of the CDR3 is TGTGCCAGCAGCCCCAGGACTAGCGGGGGGGCGGATACGCAGTATTTT. This gives the protein CASSPRTSGGADTQYF.

This chain joins TRBV19 and TRBJ1-2; D unresolved. Germline CDR1 is LNHDA and CDR2 is SQIVND (reference sequence). The CDR3 has 15 amino acids. The V gene lost 3 bases and the J gene lost 2 bases, with 13 bases spanning the gap. Written as DNA, the CDR3 is TGTGCCAGTAGTATCCTGACGTGGGCCAACTATGGCTACACCTTC. As protein: CASSILTWANYGYTF.

This clone has more than one count but fewer than ten. The chain employs TRBV10-3 and TRBJ1-1, with a possible D match to TRBD1 (5 bases). Germline assignment: CDR1 ENHRY and CDR2 SYGVKD. With 3 bases removed from V and 0 bases from J, the gap between germline ends came to 8 bases. This CDR3 comprises 14 residues. Written as DNA, the CDR3 is TGTGCCATCAGTGATGTCAGGGTGAACACTGAAGCTTTCTTT. This codes for CAISDVRVNTEAFF.

CDR3 sequence: CASSWGAGNTEAFF. In DNA, the CDR3 is TGTGCCAGCAGTTGGGGGGCGGGGAACACTGAAGCTTTCTTT. The chain combines TRBV6-6 with TRBJ1-1; D might be TRBD1 (6 bases). Looked up from germline, CDR1 is MNHNY and CDR2 is SVGAGI (reference sequence). V lost 4 bases and J 1 base, leaving 10 bases between the germline ends. There are 14 residues in the CDR3.

V and J are TRBV16 and TRBJ2-1; perhaps TRBD1 as D (5 bases). The CDR3 consists of 14 residues. Trimming removed 7 bases from V and 4 bases from J, with 14 bases in between. The germline gives CDR1 KGHSY, CDR2 FQNENV. The CDR3 nucleotides read TGTGCCAGCACCTCAAATGGGGCTTACAATGAGCAGTTCTTC. The encoded protein is CASTSNGAYNEQFF.

This rearrangement joins TRBV19 to TRBJ2-6, with D possibly called TRBD1 or TRBD2 (5 bases each). Germline V gene lookup returns CDR1 LNHDA and CDR2 SQIVND (reference sequence). The length of the CDR3 is 15 residues. Deletions cut 7 bases from V and 3 bases from J, with 13 bases between. This chain's CDR3 is CASTHRGGGANVLTF. In nucleotides, the CDR3 is TGTGCCAGTACACACCGTGGGGGTGGGGCCAACGTCCTGACTTTC.

This clone is medium-sized within its sample. The rearrangement links TRBV6-1 to TRBJ2-5, with D perhaps matching TRBD2 (5 bases). Germline CDR1 and CDR2: MNHNS and SASEGT. The CDR3 runs to 14 residues. The germline V and J ends were trimmed by 6 bases and 4 bases, with 15 bases remaining between them. As DNA, the CDR3 is TGTGCCAGCAGGACCGCCGGGGTCGGAGAGACCCAGTACTTC. Translating it yields CASRTAGVGETQYF.

This chain uses TRBV5-8 with TRBJ2-7; D unclear. Trimming cost V 2 bases and J 3 bases, with 6 bases left between them. The CDR3 totals 12 residues. CDR1 is SGHTS and CDR2 is YDEGEE in the germline V gene. The chain's CDR3 is CASSFASYEQYF. The DNA of the CDR3 is TGTGCCAGCAGCTTTGCGAGCTACGAGCAGTACTTC.

The rearrangement uses TRBV9 and TRBJ2-3; D ambiguous. With 4 bases removed from V and 0 bases from J, the gap between germline ends came to 12 bases. CDR1 SGDLS and CDR2 YYNGEE come from the germline V gene. The CDR3 consists of 15 residues. The CDR3 reads CASSSQSGSTDTQYF. The DNA for the CDR3 is TGTGCCAGCAGCTCCCAATCTGGTAGCACAGATACGCAGTATTTT.

The V gene is TRBV19, the J gene TRBJ1-1; D remains unclear. V gave up 4 bases and J gave up 7 bases, with 13 bases separating them. From germline, CDR1 is LNHDA and CDR2 SQIVND (reference sequence). CDR3 length: 13 amino acids. The CDR3 is CASSRDRALEAFF. CDR3 nucleotides: TGTGCCAGTAGTAGAGACCGGGCCCTTGAAGCTTTCTTT.

The gene calls are TRBV4-1 and TRBJ1-2, with a possible D match to TRBD1 (5 bases). The CDR3 has 12 residues. Per the germline V gene, CDR1 is MGHRA and CDR2 is YSYEKL. Deletions cut 5 bases from V and 5 bases from J, with 9 bases between. The CDR3 DNA sequence: TGCGCCAGCAGCTACGGGGGATATGGCTACACCTTC. It yields the protein CASSYGGYGYTF.

The J gene is TRBJ2-4, the V gene TRBV14; either TRBD1 or TRBD2 may fit D (5 bases each). There are 16 residues in the CDR3. The germline V gene encodes CDR1 SGHDN and CDR2 FVKESK. V was shortened by 1 base and J by 2 bases, with 12 bases between the two germline ends. The CDR3 nucleotides read TGTGCCAGCAGCCAAGCTGGGGGTAGCTCCAAAAACATTCAGTACTTC. Protein: CASSQAGGSSKNIQYF.

This clone was found a few times. The gene calls are TRBV19 and TRBJ1-1, with D possibly TRBD1 on 6 matching bases. CDR1 is LNHDA, CDR2 SQIVND, per germline (reference sequence). This CDR3 region has 13 residues. The germline V and J ends were trimmed by 5 bases and 5 bases, with 12 bases remaining between them. The CDR3 DNA follows: TGTGCCAGTAGTCGACAGGTAAGAACTGAAGCTTTCTTT. It yields the protein CASSRQVRTEAFF.

This clone has just one count. The chain uses TRBV30 and TRBJ1-1; D might be TRBD1 (5 bases). With 2 bases removed from V and 4 bases from J, the gap between germline ends came to 11 bases. The CDR3 contains 13 residues. Per germline, CDR1 GTSNPN and CDR2 SVGIG (reference sequence). The CDR3, as DNA: TGTGCCTGGAGTCCAGGGCGAGGCACTGAAGCTTTCTTT. It is translated as CAWSPGRGTEAFF.

The V call is TRBV7-9, the J call TRBJ2-1; tentative D call: TRBD1 (5 bases). Deletions cut 7 bases from V and 0 bases from J, with 13 bases between. CDR1 SEHNR and CDR2 FQNEAQ come from the germline V gene (reference sequence). The CDR3 covers 15 residues. In DNA form, the CDR3 reads TGTGCCAGCAACCAGGGCCTGAGCTCCTACAATGAGCAGTTCTTC. This sequence encodes CASNQGLSSYNEQFF.

This clone was observed a few times. The chain combines TRBV4-1 with TRBJ1-2; possible D gene TRBD1, 5 bases. The length of the CDR3 is 14 residues. The V end was cut by 1 base, the J end by 4 bases, with 10 bases between. Per the germline V gene, CDR1 is MGHRA and CDR2 is YSYEKL. The CDR3: CASSQVDRVYGYTF. CDR3 in DNA: TGCGCCAGCAGCCAAGTCGACAGAGTCTATGGCTACACCTTC.

The chain couples TRBV18 to TRBJ1-1, with a possible D match to TRBD1 (6 bases). V was cut by 2 bases and J by 2 bases, with 9 bases left in between. In germline, CDR1 is KGHSH, CDR2 LQKENI. The CDR3 runs 14 residues. CDR3 coding DNA: TGTGCCAGCTCACCAAGGGGGGAAAACACTGAAGCTTTCTTT. Translating it yields CASSPRGENTEAFF. The complete variable domain, with remaining parts taken from reference TRBV18 and TRBJ1-1, reads NAGVMQNPRHLVRRRGQEARLRCSPMKGHSHVYWYRQLPEEGLKFMVYLQKENIIDESGMPKERFSAEFPKEGPSILRIQQVVRGDSAAYFCASSPRGENTEAFFGQGTRLTVV.

DNA of the CDR3: TGTGCCACCAGCCCCACAGCCTCGGGGGAGGTCGGGGAGCTGTTTTTT. Protein product: CATSPTASGEVGELFF. The rearrangement links TRBV15 to TRBJ2-2, with TRBD2 as a possible D gene (6 bases). V shed 5 bases and J shed 7 bases, with 20 bases lying between them. The length of the CDR3 is 16 residues. Germline V lookup: CDR1 LNHNV, CDR2 YYDKDF (reference sequence).

The V and J genes are TRBV30 and TRBJ2-2, with a weak D call TRBD1 (6 bases). The CDR3 totals 11 residues. Germline-derived CDR1 and CDR2 are GTSNPN and SVGIG (reference sequence). Between the trimmed V and J ends, which lost 5 bases and 11 bases, there was a span of 12 bases. The CDR3 sequence: CAWDRDNELFF. The CDR3 DNA reads as TGTGCCTGGGACCGGGACAACGAGCTGTTTTTT.

The chain recombines TRBV6-5 with TRBJ1-1, with D unclear. The CDR3 has 13 amino acids. Germline V gene sequence: CDR1 MNHEY, CDR2 SVGAGI. V was shortened by 6 bases and J by 1 base, with 9 bases between the two germline ends. The CDR3 loop is CASRRVRNTEAFF. The CDR3 DNA sequence: TGTGCCAGCAGAAGGGTTAGGAACACTGAAGCTTTCTTT.

This chain links TRBV4-1 with TRBJ1-1; D not certain. The length of the CDR3 is 13 residues. Germline V gives CDR1 MGHRA, CDR2 YSYEKL. Trimming left V 5 bases short and J 1 base short, with 8 bases between. DNA of the CDR3: TGCGCCAGCAGCGCACAGCAGAACACTGAAGCTTTCTTT. Translated: CASSAQQNTEAFF.

The chain has TRBV27 and TRBJ2-2; D gene uncertain. Germline CDR1 is MNHEY and CDR2 is SMNVEV (reference sequence). V was trimmed by 4 bases and J by 0 bases, leaving 9 bases between them. The CDR3 covers 15 residues. The CDR3, as DNA: TGTGCCAGCAGTTCCGACGGAGCGAACACCGGGGAGCTGTTTTTT. Translating it yields CASSSDGANTGELFF.

This clone has a single count. The chain couples TRBV7-2 to TRBJ2-7; D not resolved. V lost 5 bases and J 4 bases, leaving 12 bases between the germline ends. CDR1 is SGHTA, CDR2 FQGNSA, per germline. The CDR3 contains 13 residues. The CDR3 DNA follows: TGTGCCAGCAGCCTCAGTTGGGATTACGAGCAGTACTTC. It codes for CASSLSWDYEQYF.

The rearrangement uses TRBV19 and TRBJ1-5; TRBD1 agrees at 8 bases. This CDR3 region has 15 residues. V shed 4 bases and J 6 bases; nucleotides not matched to a gene: 8. The V gene's germline CDR1 is LNHDA and CDR2 SQIVND (reference sequence). This chain's CDR3 is CASSTTGGGGQPQHF. The CDR3 DNA reads as TGTGCCAGTAGTACCACAGGGGGTGGTGGTCAGCCCCAGCATTTT.

CDR3 DNA: TGTGCCAGCAGCTTCTGGGACACTGAAGCTTTCTTT. Translation gives CASSFWDTEAFF. This rearrangement joins TRBV13 to TRBJ1-1, with unresolved D. From germline, CDR1 is PRHDT and CDR2 FYEKMQ (reference sequence). V was shortened by 3 bases and J by 3 bases, with 5 bases between the two germline ends. CDR3 length: 12 amino acids.